This T cell receptor beta chain was observed in a study of T cells in Graves' hyperthyroidism and ophthalmopathy. There are 15 residues in the CDR3. With 7 bases clipped from V and 2 bases from J, the junction kept 6 bases outside the gene matches. Per germline, CDR1 KGHDR and CDR2 SFDVKD. TCR beta CDR3 regions were amplified from RNA transcripts. The HTBI set primed first-round TCR CDR3 RT-PCR. A single record per CDR3 protein comes from TCRdb applying MiXCR to the multiplex PCR reads. The data contain about 540,000 distinct CDR3 sequences, under 60% of them singletons. Study outcomes and limitations: Among thyroid clonotypes expanded above 0.001, most also appeared in blood. Model predictions of ophthalmopathy came a median about six months before onset. Ophthalmopathy could be told apart from stable hyperthyroidism with a 13 V-J model.

Patients aged 18 to 65 had newly diagnosed hyperthyroidism lasting under 2 months. This clonotype was seen repeatedly, ten times or more. Its target is unknown. The clonotype originates from a woman aged 18-29 years with Graves' hyperthyroidism. The chain combines TRBV24-1 with TRBJ1-5, with 8 positions matching TRBD1. The sample taken for sequencing was peripheral blood or thyroid tissue (not recorded which). CDR3: CATRATGQGNQPQHF. CDR3 DNA sequence: TGTGCCACCAGAGCTACGGGACAGGGCAATCAGCCCCAGCATTTT.